This entry lists 26 T cell receptor beta chains sequenced from one sample in a study of regulatory and conventional T cells in RAG deficiency. Regulatory T cells were sorted from blood as CD4+ CD25-high CD127-low cells. Assay used: immunoSEQ multiplex PCR; TCRdb lists only in-frame clones, some missing. The sample carries more than 2,500 clones, roughly 94% recorded once. This sample also belongs to another study, concerning regulatory T cells. This second study says: Primers: 52 TRBV forward and 13 TRBJ reverse.

Material for sequencing was CD4+ Tregs sorted from blood. The receptors originated from a human donor in good health.

This chain connects TRBV5-5 to TRBJ1-2; D may be TRBD1 (5 bases). Trimming removed 4 bases at V and 3 bases at J, with 10 bases between. This CDR3 is 13 amino acids long. Germline assignment: CDR1 SGHKS and CDR2 YYEKEE (reference sequence). The CDR3: CASSLGLDYGYTF. For the CDR3, the DNA is TGTGCCAGCAGCCTGGGGCTAGACTATGGCTACACCTTC.

The chain carries TRBV5-1 and TRBJ2-7, with D possibly matching TRBD1 (6 bases). The length of the CDR3 is 10 residues. The ends were cut back, 10 bases at V and 4 bases at J, with 9 bases in the middle. Germline V gene sequence: CDR1 SGHRS, CDR2 YFSETQ. The CDR3 loop is CALGTYEQYF. The DNA of the CDR3 is TGCGCCTTGGGGACATACGAGCAGTACTTC.

This clone has a single count. V and J are TRBV6-1 and TRBJ2-7; D unresolved. This CDR3 comprises 14 residues. Germline lookup yields CDR1 MNHNS and CDR2 SASEGT. Trimming took off 5 bases at V and 5 bases at J, with 16 bases between the two ends. The CDR3 region is CASSRAGLWDEQYF. As DNA, the CDR3 is TGTGCCAGCAGTAGGGCAGGCCTTTGGGACGAGCAGTACTTC.

This clone was counted once. This chain uses TRBV18 with TRBJ2-3; no clear D. The germline V gene encodes CDR1 KGHSH and CDR2 LQKENI. Trimming stripped 4 bases from V and 2 bases from J, with 13 bases between. This CDR3 is built from 15 residues. Written as DNA, the CDR3 is TGTGCCAGCTCACAACCCGACCCCTTCACAGATACGCAGTATTTT. Its protein product is CASSQPDPFTDTQYF.

The chain carries TRBV5-1 and TRBJ1-5; D might be TRBD1 (6 bases). The CDR3 consists of 14 residues. Trimming stripped 0 bases from V and 7 bases from J, with 11 bases between. Germline CDR1 is SGHRS and CDR2 is YFSETQ. The CDR3 reads CASSLGGLGQPQHF. CDR3 coding DNA: TGCGCCAGCAGCTTGGGGGGGCTCGGACAGCCCCAGCATTTT.

The V and J genes are TRBV19 and TRBJ2-7, with D perhaps TRBD1 (5 bases). The CDR3 is 14 amino acids. Germline V gene lookup returns CDR1 LNHDA and CDR2 SQIVND (reference sequence). Trimming left V 5 bases short and J 1 base short, with 12 bases between. CDR3 DNA sequence: TGTGCCAGTAGTCTTCAGGGTAGGTCCTACGAGCAGTACTTC. Its translation is CASSLQGRSYEQYF.

The chain is built from TRBV28 and TRBJ2-7; D is perhaps TRBD2 (5 bases). Trimming shortened V by 6 bases and J by 3 bases, and 12 bases separated the two germline ends. Germline V gene lookup returns CDR1 MDHEN and CDR2 SYDVKM. This CDR3 region has 13 residues. The CDR3 region is CASSSLRVYEQYF. CDR3 coding DNA: TGTGCCAGCAGCTCCCTGAGGGTCTACGAGCAGTACTTC.

The genes are TRBV13 and TRBJ2-5; a weak D match, TRBD2 (7 bases). V gave up 0 bases and J gave up 6 bases, with 11 bases separating them. Germline V lookup: CDR1 PRHDT, CDR2 FYEKMQ (reference sequence). This CDR3 region has 14 residues. In nucleotides, the CDR3 is TGTGCCAGCAGCTTAGGAGGGGGACTACAGACCCAGTACTTC. This encodes CASSLGGGLQTQYF.

Here the CDR3 reads CASSPVQGRGTEAFF. In DNA, the CDR3 is TGTGCCAGCAGCCCAGTACAGGGGAGAGGTACTGAAGCTTTCTTT. The rearrangement links TRBV11-2 to TRBJ1-1; the match to TRBD1 covers 7 bases. This CDR3 spans 15 amino acids. V gave up 5 bases and J gave up 5 bases; unmatched junction bases: 11. Germline V lookup: CDR1 SGHAT, CDR2 FQNNGV.

The CDR3, as DNA: TGTGCCCGGACAGACAACCCGTACTATGGCTACACCTTC. Encoded protein: CARTDNPYYGYTF. The V call is TRBV10-3, the J call TRBJ1-2, with D maybe TRBD1 (6 bases). The V and J ends lost 11 bases and 3 bases respectively, with 16 bases between them. The CDR3 length is 13 residues. Germline V gives CDR1 ENHRY, CDR2 SYGVKD.

The chain links TRBV2 to TRBJ2-1; 9 bases are a match to TRBD2. Germline assignment: CDR1 SNHLY and CDR2 FYNNEI. Trimming removed 7 bases from V and 3 bases from J; junction bases left unmatched: 16. The CDR3 has 18 residues. The CDR3: CASKSWREGRIFYNEQFF. CDR3 nucleotide sequence: TGTGCCAGCAAGTCATGGCGGGAGGGCCGGATTTTCTACAATGAGCAGTTCTTC.

A single count supports this clone. The chain uses TRBV19 and TRBJ1-6, with D possibly being TRBD1 (6 bases). CDR3 length: 16 amino acids. The V end lost 6 bases, the J end lost 10 bases, and 22 bases lay between the germline ends. The germline V gene has CDR1 LNHDA and CDR2 SQIVND (reference sequence). This CDR3 is CASSLPTGTLGSPLHF. The CDR3 nucleotides read TGTGCCAGTAGCCTACCTACAGGGACACTAGGATCACCCCTCCACTTT.

The genes are TRBV11-2 and TRBJ1-1; D remains unclear. From germline, CDR1 is SGHAT and CDR2 FQNNGV. The CDR3 extends over 15 amino acids. With 2 bases removed from V and 0 bases from J, the gap between germline ends came to 10 bases. The CDR3 DNA sequence: TGTGCCAGCAGCTTACTAAAGGGCATGAACACTGAAGCTTTCTTT. Its protein product is CASSLLKGMNTEAFF.

The gene calls are TRBV28 and TRBJ2-3; D may match TRBD1 or TRBD2 (5 bases each). The CDR3 has 15 residues. Germline V gene lookup returns CDR1 MDHEN and CDR2 SYDVKM. Trimming took off 5 bases at V and 0 bases at J, with 12 bases between the two ends. The CDR3 sequence: CASSLSGPSTDTQYF. As DNA, the CDR3 is TGTGCCAGCAGTCTGTCGGGACCTAGCACAGATACGCAGTATTTT.

The V and J genes are TRBV7-2 and TRBJ2-3; D unresolved. The CDR3 sequence is 13 residues long. V lost 1 base and J lost 5, with 7 bases in between. Germline V CDR1 and CDR2: SGHTA, FQGNSA. Here the CDR3 DNA reads TGTGCCAGCAGCTTAGGGACCAGAGATACGCAGTATTTT. Amino acids: CASSLGTRDTQYF.

The rearrangement links TRBV30 to TRBJ1-1, with D perhaps TRBD1 (6 bases). V was trimmed by 5 bases and J by 3 bases, leaving 10 bases between them. The CDR3 runs 12 residues. Germline lookup yields CDR1 GTSNPN and CDR2 SVGIG (reference sequence). In nucleotides, the CDR3 is TGTGCCTGGGACAGGCCGGACACTGAAGCTTTCTTT. Its translation: CAWDRPDTEAFF.

The chain couples TRBV18 to TRBJ1-1; TRBD1 might be the D (6 bases). V lost 4 bases and J lost 2, with 11 bases in between. The CDR3 length is 14 residues. Germline assignment: CDR1 KGHSH and CDR2 LQKENI. In nucleotides, the CDR3 is TGTGCCAGCTCACTTTACAGGGCCAACACTGAAGCTTTCTTT. It specifies CASSLYRANTEAFF.

A single count supports this clone. The J gene is TRBJ2-1, the V gene TRBV9, with 7 bases fitting TRBD1. The germline gives CDR1 SGDLS, CDR2 YYNGEE. With V trimmed by 0 bases and J by 1 base, 13 bases remained unmatched. The CDR3 spans 19 residues. The CDR3 nucleotides read TGTGCCAGCAGCGTAGGCCCCCCTGGACAGGCGACATCCTACAATGAGCAGTTCTTC. It codes for CASSVGPPGQATSYNEQFF.

V and J are TRBV29-1 and TRBJ2-2, with 11 bases matching TRBD1. V dropped 6 bases and J dropped 4; count of bases not matched to a gene: 1. The V gene's germline CDR1 is SQVTM and CDR2 ANQGSEA. The CDR3 is 13 amino acids. The CDR3: CSVGQGVTGELFF. The CDR3 bases are TGCAGCGTGGGACAGGGGGTCACCGGGGAGCTGTTTTTT.

The chain uses TRBV7-8 and TRBJ2-7; D unresolved. Trimming removed 5 bases at V and 3 bases at J, with 14 bases between. CDR3 size: 14 residues. CDR1 SGHVS and CDR2 FQNEAQ come from the germline V gene. The CDR3 DNA reads TGTGCCAGCAGCCCGAGAAGTCCCAACTACGAGCAGTACTTC. It is translated as CASSPRSPNYEQYF.

The chain has TRBV27 and TRBJ1-2, with 8 bases lining up with TRBD1. From germline, CDR1 is MNHEY and CDR2 SMNVEV (reference sequence). The CDR3 sequence is 15 residues long. V gave up 4 bases and J gave up 4 bases; unmatched junction bases: 8. This CDR3 is CASSSLGQGLYGYTF. CDR3 DNA sequence: TGTGCCAGCAGTTCCCTAGGACAGGGCCTCTATGGCTACACCTTC.

The chain links TRBV4-1 to TRBJ2-2, with unresolved D. CDR3 length: 13 residues. Deletions cut 7 bases from V and 7 bases from J, with 13 bases between. Germline loops: CDR1 MGHRA, CDR2 YSYEKL. CDR3 sequence: CASTPLIGGELFF. CDR3 DNA: TGCGCCAGCACCCCCCTTATCGGCGGGGAGCTGTTTTTT.

The chain has TRBV5-1 and TRBJ2-5; 8 positions match TRBD2. From germline, CDR1 is SGHRS and CDR2 YFSETQ. J was trimmed by 1 base and V by 0 bases; bases with no gene match: 11. The CDR3 consists of 18 residues. The CDR3 reads CASSLALRAGGRQETQYF. Here the CDR3 DNA reads TGCGCCAGCAGCTTGGCCTTACGGGCGGGGGGACGCCAAGAGACCCAGTACTTC.

This clone appeared a few times. The rearrangement uses TRBV9 and TRBJ1-2; D not resolved. The germline CDR1 and CDR2 sequences are SGDLS and YYNGEE. There are 13 residues in the CDR3. Trimming pared 4 bases from V and 4 bases from J, leaving 11 bases between. This chain's CDR3 is CASSPLETYGYTF. CDR3 sequence (DNA): TGTGCCAGCAGCCCACTTGAAACCTATGGCTACACCTTC. Complete variable domain (other parts from reference TRBV9 and TRBJ1-2): DSGVTQTPKHLITATGQRVTLRCSPRSGDLSVYWYQQSLDQGLQFLIQYYNGEERAKGNILERFSAQQFPDLHSELNLSSLELGDSALYFCASSPLETYGYTFGSGTRLTVV.

The chain employs TRBV6-7 and TRBJ2-6; no reliable D call. TRBV6-7 is annotated as an ORF whose role is uncertain. Trimming removed 5 bases from V and 5 bases from J, with 22 bases in between. The CDR3 sequence is 18 residues long. In DNA, the CDR3 is TGTGCCAGCAGTGCCATGAGGCGTATTCAAAGTCGGGCCAACGTCCTGACTTTC. It codes for CASSAMRRIQSRANVLTF.

This chain joins TRBV2 and TRBJ1-5, with D possibly being TRBD1 (5 bases). The germline V gene encodes CDR1 SNHLY and CDR2 FYNNEI. Trimming took 3 bases from V and 6 from J, leaving 9 bases between them. The CDR3 loop spans 13 amino acids. DNA of the CDR3: TGTGCCAGCAGTGACCGGGGACGTCAGCCCCAGCATTTT. This codes for CASSDRGRQPQHF.